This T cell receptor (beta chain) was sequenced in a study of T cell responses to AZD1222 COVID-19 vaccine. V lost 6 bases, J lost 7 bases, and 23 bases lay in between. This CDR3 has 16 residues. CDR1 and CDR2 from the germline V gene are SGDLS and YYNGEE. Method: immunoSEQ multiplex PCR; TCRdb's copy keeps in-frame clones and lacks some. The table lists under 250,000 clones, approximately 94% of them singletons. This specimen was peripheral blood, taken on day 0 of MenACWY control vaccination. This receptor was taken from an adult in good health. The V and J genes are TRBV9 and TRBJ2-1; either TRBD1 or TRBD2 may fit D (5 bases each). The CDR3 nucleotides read TGTGCCAGCACCCAGATATTCGGGGCTGGATATAATGAGCAGTTCTTC. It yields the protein CASTQIFGAGYNEQFF.